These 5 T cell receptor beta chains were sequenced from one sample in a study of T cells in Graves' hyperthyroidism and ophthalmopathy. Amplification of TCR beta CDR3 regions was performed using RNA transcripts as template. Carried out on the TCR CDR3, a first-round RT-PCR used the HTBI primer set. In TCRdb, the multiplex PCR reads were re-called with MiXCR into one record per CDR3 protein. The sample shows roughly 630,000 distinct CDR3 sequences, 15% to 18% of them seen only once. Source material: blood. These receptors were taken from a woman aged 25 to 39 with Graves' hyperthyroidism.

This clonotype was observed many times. The CDR3 DNA is TGTGCCAGCAGCTTCCACCTAGCGGGAGTGGGGAATGAGCAGTTCTTC. Translation: CASSFHLAGVGNEQFF. The J gene is TRBJ2-1, the V gene TRBV11-2, with 10 bases matching TRBD2. Unmatched junction bases numbered 9, after V lost 3 bases and J lost 7 bases. The CDR3 is 16 amino acids. Per the germline V gene, CDR1 is SGHAT and CDR2 is FQNNGV.

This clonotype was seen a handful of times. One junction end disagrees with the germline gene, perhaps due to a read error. CDR3 coding DNA: TGTGCCAGCAGTTTAATCTCAGGGGGGGGACGCCCAAACTTC. Translating it yields CASSLISGGGRPNF. The V call is TRBV28, the J call TRBJ2-5; the D gene could be TRBD1 or TRBD2 (7 bases each). Germline CDR1 and CDR2: MDHEN and SYDVKM. The CDR3 loop spans 14 amino acids.

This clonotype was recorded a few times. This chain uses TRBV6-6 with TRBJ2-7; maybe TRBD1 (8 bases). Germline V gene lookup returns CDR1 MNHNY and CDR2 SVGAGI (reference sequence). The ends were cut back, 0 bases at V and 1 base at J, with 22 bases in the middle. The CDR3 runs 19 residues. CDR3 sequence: CASSYSIGQGRLASYEQYF. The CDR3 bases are TGTGCCAGCAGTTACTCGATCGGACAGGGCAGACTAGCTTCCTACGAGCAGTACTTC.

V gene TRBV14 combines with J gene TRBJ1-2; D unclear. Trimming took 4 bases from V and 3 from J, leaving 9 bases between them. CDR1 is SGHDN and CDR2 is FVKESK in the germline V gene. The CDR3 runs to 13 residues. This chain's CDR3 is CASSPGIDYGYTF. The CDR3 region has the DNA TGTGCCAGCAGCCCGGGGATTGACTATGGCTACACCTTC.

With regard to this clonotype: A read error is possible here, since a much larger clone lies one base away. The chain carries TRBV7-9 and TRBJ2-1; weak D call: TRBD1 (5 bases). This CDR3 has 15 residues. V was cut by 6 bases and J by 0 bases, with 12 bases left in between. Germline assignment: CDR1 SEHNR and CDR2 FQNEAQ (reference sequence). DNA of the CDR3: TGTGCCAGCAGTTCCGACCAGGGCTCCTACAATGAGCAGTTCTTC. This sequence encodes CASSSDQGSYNEQFF.